The clone carrying this TCR beta chain appeared a few times. Unique molecular identifiers were used in preparing the TCRbeta library. TCRdb re-analysed the PCR reads in MiXCR, keeping a single row per CDR3 protein. The sample holds approximately 400,000 distinct CDR3 sequences, approximately 11% seen once. This entry is derived from a study of T-cell reconstitution after alpha-beta-depleted transplantation in children. Trimming cost V 1 base and J 2 bases, with 25 bases left between them. The CDR3 loop spans 19 amino acids. Germline V lookup: CDR1 SGHRS, CDR2 YFSETQ. The rearrangement uses TRBV5-1 and TRBJ2-7; D gene ambiguous. This TCR was recovered from a human donor who donated a stem cell graft to a child with acute myeloid leukemia. The specimen was PBMCs from the stem cell graft donor, collected from the stem cell graft. The CDR3 sequence: CASSLPPRRLVRPPYEQYV. CDR3 DNA: TGCGCCAGCAGCTTGCCCCCCCGCCGCCTGGTCCGGCCCCCCTACGAGCAGTACGTC.